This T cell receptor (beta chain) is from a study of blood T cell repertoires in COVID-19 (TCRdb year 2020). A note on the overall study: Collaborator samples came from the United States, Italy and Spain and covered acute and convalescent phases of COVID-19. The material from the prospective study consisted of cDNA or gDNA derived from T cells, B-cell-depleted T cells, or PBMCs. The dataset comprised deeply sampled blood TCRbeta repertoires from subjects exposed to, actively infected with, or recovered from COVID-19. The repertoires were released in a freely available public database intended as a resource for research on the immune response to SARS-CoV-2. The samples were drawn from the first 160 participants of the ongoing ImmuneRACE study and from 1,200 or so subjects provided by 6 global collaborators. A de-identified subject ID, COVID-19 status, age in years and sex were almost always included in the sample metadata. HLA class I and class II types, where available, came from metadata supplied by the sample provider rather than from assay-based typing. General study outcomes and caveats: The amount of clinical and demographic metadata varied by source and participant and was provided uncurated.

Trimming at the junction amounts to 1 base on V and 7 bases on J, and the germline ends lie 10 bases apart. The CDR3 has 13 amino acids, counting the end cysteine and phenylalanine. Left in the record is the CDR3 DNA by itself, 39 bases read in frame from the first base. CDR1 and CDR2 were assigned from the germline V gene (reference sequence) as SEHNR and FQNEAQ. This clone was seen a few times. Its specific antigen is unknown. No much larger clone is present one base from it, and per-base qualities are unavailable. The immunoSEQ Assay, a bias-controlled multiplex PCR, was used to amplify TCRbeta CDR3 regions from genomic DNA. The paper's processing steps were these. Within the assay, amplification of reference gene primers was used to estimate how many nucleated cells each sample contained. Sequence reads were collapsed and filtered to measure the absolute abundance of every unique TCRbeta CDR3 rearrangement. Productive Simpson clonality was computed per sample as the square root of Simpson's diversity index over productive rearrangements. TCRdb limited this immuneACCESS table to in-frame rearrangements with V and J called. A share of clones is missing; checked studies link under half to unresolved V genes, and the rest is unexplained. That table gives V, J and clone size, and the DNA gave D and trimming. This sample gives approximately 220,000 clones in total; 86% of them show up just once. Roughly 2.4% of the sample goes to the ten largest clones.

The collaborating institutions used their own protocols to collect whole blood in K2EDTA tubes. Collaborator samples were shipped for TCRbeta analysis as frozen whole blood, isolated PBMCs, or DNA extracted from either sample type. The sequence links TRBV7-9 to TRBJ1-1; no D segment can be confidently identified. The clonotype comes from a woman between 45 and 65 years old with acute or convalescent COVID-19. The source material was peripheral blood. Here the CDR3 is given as CASSLDWASEAFF. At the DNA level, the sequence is TGTGCCAGCAGCTTAGACTGGGCCAGTGAAGCTTTCTTT.